This TCR beta chain was sequenced during a study of early stage breast cancer tumors. Study results and caveats: Blood repertoires resembled normal breast more than tumor. Chain pairing and CD4, CD8 or FOXP3 expression were not captured.

The table came from immunoSEQ multiplex PCR; TCRdb's copy has only in-frame clones and leaves some out. The sample consists of 50,000 to 65,000 clones, approximately 80% of them appearing once. The CDR3 spans 14 residues. Germline CDR1 MNHEY, CDR2 SVGAGI. V was clipped by 5 bases and J by 0 bases, with 11 bases between them. Turning to this clone: The antigen remains undetermined.

The chain is built from TRBV6-5 and TRBJ2-7, with D perhaps matching TRBD1 (6 bases). The TCR originated in a person in their thirties with breast cancer. The material sequenced was blood. CDR3 coding DNA: TGTGCCAGCAGTATGAACAGGGCCTCCTACGAGCAGTACTTC. Protein sequence: CASSMNRASYEQYF.